Included here is one TCR beta chain sequence, with context. CDR3 length: 14 residues. V lost 0 bases and J 2 bases, leaving 7 bases between the germline ends. Germline-derived CDR1 and CDR2 are SGHRS and YFSETQ. The data belong to a study of blood T cell repertoires in COVID-19. In the source study's methods: Estimated nucleated cell counts came from reference gene primer amplification. Clones were read by immunoSEQ multiplex PCR, and TCRdb kept only the in-frame ones, dropping some. The V and J calls and clone size are taken from that table; D and trimming were inferred from the DNA. The top ten clones hold about 3.3% of a sample with 200,000 to 250,000 clones, more than 80% of them seen once.

The chain combines TRBV5-1 with TRBJ2-3; D remains ambiguous. The TCR was taken from a woman aged 18-29 years in a cohort exposed to, infected with or recovered from COVID-19 (not recorded which). The sample taken for sequencing was PBMCs or T cells enriched from blood (not recorded which). The chain's CDR3 is CASSLGAITDTQYF. Written as DNA, the CDR3 is TGCGCCAGCAGCTTGGGGGCTATCACAGATACGCAGTATTTT.